The entry that follows covers one T cell receptor beta chain sequence. Its antigen is currently not known. The sample holds no much larger clone one base away, and base qualities are not on file. Counted from cysteine to phenylalanine, this CDR3 has 15 amino acids. The DNA shown is the 45-base CDR3, in frame from base 1. CDR1 MNHEY and CDR2 SVGEGT were looked up in the germline V gene. Trimming costs V 0 bases and J 2 bases, and their ends lie 10 bases apart. The data derive from a study of blood T cell repertoires in COVID-19 (TCRdb year 2020). Regarding the study in general: Collaborator samples came from the United States, Italy and Spain and covered acute and convalescent phases of COVID-19. The prospective study material was composed of cDNA or gDNA derived from T cells, B-cell-depleted T cells, or PBMCs. Subjects who had been exposed to COVID-19, were actively infected with it, or had recovered from it provided the deeply sampled blood TCRbeta repertoires that made up the dataset. The repertoires were released in a freely available public database meant as a resource for research on the immune response to SARS-CoV-2. The samples were drawn from two sources: the first 160 participants of the ongoing ImmuneRACE study, and 1,000 to 1,500 subjects contributed by 6 global collaborators. The sample metadata nearly always contained a de-identified subject ID, COVID-19 status, age in years and sex. Where HLA class I and class II types were available, the types were taken from metadata supplied by the sample provider, not from assay-based typing. Broader findings and caveats from the paper: Clinical and demographic metadata were provided uncurated, with the amount varying by source and participant.

The immunoSEQ Assay, a bias-controlled multiplex PCR, was used to amplify TCRbeta CDR3 regions from genomic DNA. In the source study's methods: The number of nucleated cells in each sample was estimated from the amplification of reference gene primers within the assay. Sequence reads were collapsed and filtered to measure the absolute abundance of every unique TCRbeta CDR3 rearrangement. For each sample, productive Simpson clonality was calculated as the square root of Simpson's diversity index across productive rearrangements. TCRdb stores this immuneACCESS table with in-frame sequences only. Part of the clones is absent; in the studies checked, under half of the shortfall reflects unresolved V genes, and no reason is known for the rest. That table furnishes V, J and clone size, whereas the DNA furnished D and trimming. This sample has 120,000 to 150,000 clones in its table, and approximately 88% of those were observed once. The leading ten clones occupy around 1.3% of the sample.

Participants in the prospective study were enrolled through a virtual design, were aged roughly 18 to 100 years, and lived in 24 United States geographic areas. To assign participants to cohorts, the prospective study relied on clinical history that participants themselves reported in a screening survey and a study questionnaire. Each participant in the prospective study had whole blood, serum and a nasopharyngeal or oropharyngeal swab collected by mobile phlebotomists. Additional blood draws and questionnaires over an approximately two-month period could optionally be provided by prospective study participants. Prospective study blood samples were shipped either frozen or at room temperature before DNA extraction.

The clonotype comes from a woman under 40 with acute COVID-19. The sequence joins TRBV6-2 or TRBV6-3 to TRBJ1-2, with the D gene not clear enough to name. The specimen sequenced was PBMCs or T cells enriched from blood (not recorded which). The DNA is TGTGCCAGCAGTTACTCCAGGACGGGAAACTATGGCTACACCTTC. The resulting protein is CASSYSRTGNYGYTF.